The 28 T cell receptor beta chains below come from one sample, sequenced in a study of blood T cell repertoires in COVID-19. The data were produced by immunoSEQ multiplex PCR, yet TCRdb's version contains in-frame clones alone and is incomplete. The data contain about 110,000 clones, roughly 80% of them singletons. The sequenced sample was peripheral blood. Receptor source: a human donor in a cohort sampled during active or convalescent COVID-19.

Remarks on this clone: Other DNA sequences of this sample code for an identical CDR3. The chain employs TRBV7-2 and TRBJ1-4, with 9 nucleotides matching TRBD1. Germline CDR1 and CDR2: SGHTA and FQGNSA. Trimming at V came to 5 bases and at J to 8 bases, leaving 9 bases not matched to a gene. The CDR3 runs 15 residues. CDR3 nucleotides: TGTGCCAGCAGCCCCCGGACAGGGGTGGGCGAAAAACTGTTTTTT. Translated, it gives CASSPRTGVGEKLFF.

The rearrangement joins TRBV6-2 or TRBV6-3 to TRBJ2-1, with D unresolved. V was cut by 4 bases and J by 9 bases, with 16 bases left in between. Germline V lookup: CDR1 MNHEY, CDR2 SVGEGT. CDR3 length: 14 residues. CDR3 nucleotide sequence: TGTGCCAGCAGTTCGGGTATGACGCCCGGTGAGCAGTTCTTC. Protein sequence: CASSSGMTPGEQFF.

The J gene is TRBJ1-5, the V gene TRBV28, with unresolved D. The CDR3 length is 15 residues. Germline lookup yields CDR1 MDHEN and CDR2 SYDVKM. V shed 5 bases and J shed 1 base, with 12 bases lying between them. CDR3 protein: CASSRPLGSNQPQHF. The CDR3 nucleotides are TGTGCCAGCAGTCGACCCCTCGGGAGCAATCAGCCCCAGCATTTT.

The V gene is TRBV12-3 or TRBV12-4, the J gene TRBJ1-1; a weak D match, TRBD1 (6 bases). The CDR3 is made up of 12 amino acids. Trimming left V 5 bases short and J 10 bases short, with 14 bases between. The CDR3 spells CASSRPGGGAFF. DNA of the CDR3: TGTGCCAGCAGTCGCCCGGGGGGCGGAGCTTTCTTT.

In DNA form, the CDR3 reads TGCAGTGCTAGTGGAGCTCTGGGGCGCGTCTCTGAAGCTTTCTTT. As protein: CSASGALGRVSEAFF. The rearrangement uses TRBV20-1 and TRBJ1-1; the D gene is possibly TRBD1 (5 bases). V lost 3 bases and J lost 6, with 20 bases in between. CDR1 and CDR2 (germline): DFQATT, SNEGSKA (reference sequence). This CDR3 spans 15 amino acids.

In DNA form, the CDR3 reads TGTGCCAGCAGTTTTACCTTTAGCGATGAGCAGTTCTTC. Amino acid sequence: CASSFTFSDEQFF. The rearrangement uses TRBV27 and TRBJ2-1, with D perhaps TRBD2 (5 bases). Germline CDR1 and CDR2: MNHEY and SMNVEV (reference sequence). The CDR3 is made up of 13 amino acids. V lost 3 bases and J lost 8, with 11 bases in between.

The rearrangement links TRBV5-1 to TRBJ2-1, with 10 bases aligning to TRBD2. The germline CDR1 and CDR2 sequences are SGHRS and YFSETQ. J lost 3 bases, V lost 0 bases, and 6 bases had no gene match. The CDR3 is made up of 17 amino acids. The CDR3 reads CASSLEASGRFYNEQFF. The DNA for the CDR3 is TGCGCCAGCAGCTTGGAGGCTAGCGGGAGATTCTACAATGAGCAGTTCTTC.

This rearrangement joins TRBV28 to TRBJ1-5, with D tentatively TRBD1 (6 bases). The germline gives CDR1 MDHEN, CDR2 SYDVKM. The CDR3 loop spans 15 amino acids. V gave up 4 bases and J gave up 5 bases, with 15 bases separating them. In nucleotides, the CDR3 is TGTGCCAGCAGTTCCTCACAGGGTATTCATCAGCCCCAGCATTTT. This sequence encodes CASSSSQGIHQPQHF.

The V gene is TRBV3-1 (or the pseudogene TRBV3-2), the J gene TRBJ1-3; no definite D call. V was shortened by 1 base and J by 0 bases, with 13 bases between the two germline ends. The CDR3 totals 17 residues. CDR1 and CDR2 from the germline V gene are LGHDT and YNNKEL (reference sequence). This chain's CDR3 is CASSQGAGRGSGNTIYF. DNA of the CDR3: TGTGCCAGCAGCCAAGGGGCCGGACGGGGCTCTGGAAACACCATATATTTT.

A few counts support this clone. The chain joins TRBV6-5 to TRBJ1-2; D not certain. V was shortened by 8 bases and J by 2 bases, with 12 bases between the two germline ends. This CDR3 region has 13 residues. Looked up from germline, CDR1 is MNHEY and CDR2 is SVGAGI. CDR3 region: CASGTRNNYGYTF. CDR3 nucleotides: TGTGCCAGCGGTACAAGAAACAACTATGGCTACACCTTC.

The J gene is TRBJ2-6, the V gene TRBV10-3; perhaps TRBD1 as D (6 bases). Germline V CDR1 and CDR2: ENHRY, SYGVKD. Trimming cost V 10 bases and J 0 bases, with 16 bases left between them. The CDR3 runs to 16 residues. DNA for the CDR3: TGTGCCACCTCCGACAGGAGCTCCTCTGGGGCCAACGTCCTGACTTTC. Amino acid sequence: CATSDRSSSGANVLTF.

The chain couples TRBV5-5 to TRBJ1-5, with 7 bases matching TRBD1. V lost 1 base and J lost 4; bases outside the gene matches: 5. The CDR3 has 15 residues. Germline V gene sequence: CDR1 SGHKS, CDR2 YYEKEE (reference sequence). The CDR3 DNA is TGTGCCAGCAGCTTGTGGGCAGGGGGGAATCAGCCCCAGCATTTT. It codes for CASSLWAGGNQPQHF.

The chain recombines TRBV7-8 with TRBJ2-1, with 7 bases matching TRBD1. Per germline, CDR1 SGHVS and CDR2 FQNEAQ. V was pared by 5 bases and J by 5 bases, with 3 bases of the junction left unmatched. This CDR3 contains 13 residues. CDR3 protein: CASSRGQNNEQFF. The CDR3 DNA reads TGTGCCAGCAGCCGGGGACAGAACAATGAGCAGTTCTTC. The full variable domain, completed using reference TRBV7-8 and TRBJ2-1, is GAGVSQSPRYKVAKRGQDVALRCDPISGHVSLFWYQQALGQGPEFLTYFQNEAQLDKSGLPSDRFFAERPEGSVSTLKIQRTQQEDSAVYLCASSRGQNNEQFFGPGTRLTVL.

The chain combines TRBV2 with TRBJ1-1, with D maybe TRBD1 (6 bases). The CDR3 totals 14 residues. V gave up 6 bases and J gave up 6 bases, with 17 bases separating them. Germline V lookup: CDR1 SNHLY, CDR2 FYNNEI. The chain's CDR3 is CASSQGRGPPEAFF. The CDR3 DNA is TGTGCCAGCAGCCAGGGGAGGGGCCCGCCTGAAGCTTTCTTT.

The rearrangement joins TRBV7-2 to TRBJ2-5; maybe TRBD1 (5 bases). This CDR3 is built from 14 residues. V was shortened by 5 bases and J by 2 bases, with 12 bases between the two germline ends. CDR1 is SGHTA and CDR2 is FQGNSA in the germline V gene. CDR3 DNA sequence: TGTGCCAGCAGCCTAAGGGGCAGACAAGAGACCCAGTACTTC. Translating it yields CASSLRGRQETQYF.

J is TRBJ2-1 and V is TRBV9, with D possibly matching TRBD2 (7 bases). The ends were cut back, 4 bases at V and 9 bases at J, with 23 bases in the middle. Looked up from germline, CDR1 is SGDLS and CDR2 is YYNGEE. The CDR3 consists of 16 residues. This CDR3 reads CASSSGEGGDFREQFF. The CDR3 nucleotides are TGTGCCAGCAGCTCAGGGGAGGGAGGGGATTTTCGTGAGCAGTTCTTC.

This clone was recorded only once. DNA of the CDR3: TGTGCCAGCTCACCATCTTTAGTCCGAGGCTACACCTTC. Translated, it gives CASSPSLVRGYTF. The V gene is TRBV18, the J gene TRBJ1-2; D is unresolved. This CDR3 contains 13 residues. Germline V gene data show CDR1 as KGHSH and CDR2 as LQKENI. V was shortened by 2 bases and J by 8 bases, with 12 bases between the two germline ends.

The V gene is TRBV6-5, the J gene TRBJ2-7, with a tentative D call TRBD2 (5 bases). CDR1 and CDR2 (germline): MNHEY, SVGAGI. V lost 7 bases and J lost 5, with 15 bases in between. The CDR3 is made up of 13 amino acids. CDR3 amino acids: CASTRTPSHEQYF. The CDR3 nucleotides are TGTGCCAGCACTCGGACTCCTTCCCACGAGCAGTACTTC.

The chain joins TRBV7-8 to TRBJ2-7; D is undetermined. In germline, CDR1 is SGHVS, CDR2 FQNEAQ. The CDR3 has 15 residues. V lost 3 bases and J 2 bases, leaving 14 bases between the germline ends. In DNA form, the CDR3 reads TGTGCCAGCAGCTTCGTGGTAATTGACACCTACGAGCAGTACTTC. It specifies CASSFVVIDTYEQYF.

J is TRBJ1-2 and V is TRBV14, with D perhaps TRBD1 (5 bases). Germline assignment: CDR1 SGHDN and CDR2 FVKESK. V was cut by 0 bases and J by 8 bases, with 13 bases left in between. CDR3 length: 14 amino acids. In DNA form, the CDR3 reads TGTGCCAGCAGCCAAGACACAGGCTGGACGGGCTACACCTTC. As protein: CASSQDTGWTGYTF.

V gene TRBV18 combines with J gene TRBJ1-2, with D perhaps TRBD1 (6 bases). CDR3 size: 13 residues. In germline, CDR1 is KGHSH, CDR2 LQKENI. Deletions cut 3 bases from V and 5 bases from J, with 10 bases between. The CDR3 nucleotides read TGTGCCAGCTCACCTAGGACAGAGTATGGCTACACCTTC. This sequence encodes CASSPRTEYGYTF. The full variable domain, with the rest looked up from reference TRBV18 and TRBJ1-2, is NAGVMQNPRHLVRRRGQEARLRCSPMKGHSHVYWYRQLPEEGLKFMVYLQKENIIDESGMPKERFSAEFPKEGPSILRIQQVVRGDSAAYFCASSPRTEYGYTFGSGTRLTVV.

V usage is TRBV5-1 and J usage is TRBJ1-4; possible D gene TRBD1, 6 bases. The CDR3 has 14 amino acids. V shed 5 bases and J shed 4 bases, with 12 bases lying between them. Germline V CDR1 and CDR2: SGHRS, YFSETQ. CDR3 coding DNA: TGCGCCAGCAGATTGACAGGCCTTAATGAAAAACTGTTTTTT. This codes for CASRLTGLNEKLFF.

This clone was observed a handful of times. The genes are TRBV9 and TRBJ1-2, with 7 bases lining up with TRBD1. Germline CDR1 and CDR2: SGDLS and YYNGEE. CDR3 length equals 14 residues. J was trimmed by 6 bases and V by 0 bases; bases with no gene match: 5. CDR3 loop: CASSVGRRGDGYTF. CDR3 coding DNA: TGTGCCAGCAGCGTAGGTCGCAGGGGGGATGGCTACACCTTC.

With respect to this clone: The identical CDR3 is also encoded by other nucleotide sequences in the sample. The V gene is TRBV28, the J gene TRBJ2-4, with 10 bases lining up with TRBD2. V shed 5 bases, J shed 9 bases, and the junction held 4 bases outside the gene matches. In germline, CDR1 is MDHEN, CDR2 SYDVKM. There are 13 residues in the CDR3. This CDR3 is CASSLAGVGIQYF. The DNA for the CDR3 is TGTGCCAGCAGTCTAGCGGGAGTCGGCATTCAGTACTTC.

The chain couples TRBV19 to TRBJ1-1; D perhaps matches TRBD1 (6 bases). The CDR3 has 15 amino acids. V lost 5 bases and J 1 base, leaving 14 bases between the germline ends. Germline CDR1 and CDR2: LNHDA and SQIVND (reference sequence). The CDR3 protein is CASSVLGQSNTEAFF. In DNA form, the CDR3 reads TGTGCCAGTAGTGTTCTTGGACAGTCGAACACTGAAGCTTTCTTT.

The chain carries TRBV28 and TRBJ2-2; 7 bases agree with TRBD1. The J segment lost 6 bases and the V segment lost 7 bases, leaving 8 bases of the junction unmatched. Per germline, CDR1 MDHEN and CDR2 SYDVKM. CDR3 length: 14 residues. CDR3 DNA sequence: TGTGCCAGCATCACGAAGGGGGCGGCCGGGGAGCTGTTTTTT. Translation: CASITKGAAGELFF.

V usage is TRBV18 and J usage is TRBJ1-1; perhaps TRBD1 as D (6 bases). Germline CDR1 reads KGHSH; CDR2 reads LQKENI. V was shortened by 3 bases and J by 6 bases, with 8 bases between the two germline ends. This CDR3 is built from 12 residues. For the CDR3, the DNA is TGTGCCAGCTCACCGGACAGATCTGAAGCTTTCTTT. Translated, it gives CASSPDRSEAFF.

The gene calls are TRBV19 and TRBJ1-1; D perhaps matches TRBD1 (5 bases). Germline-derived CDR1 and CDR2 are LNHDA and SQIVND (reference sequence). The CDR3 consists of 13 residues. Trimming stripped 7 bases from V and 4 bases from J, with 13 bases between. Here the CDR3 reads CASNGHPGTEAFF. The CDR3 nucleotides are TGTGCCAGTAATGGACACCCGGGCACTGAAGCTTTCTTT.